This T cell receptor beta chain was retrieved from a study of T cells in Graves' hyperthyroidism and ophthalmopathy. Notes on the study in general: Most clonotypes expanded in thyroid above 0.001 were likewise present in blood.

Ophthalmopathy in the patients scored at least 3 on Clinical Activity Score and at least 4 on NOSPECS grade, lasting under 3 months. PBMCs came from more than 9.5 ml fresh peripheral blood. The TCR beta CDR3 regions underwent amplification using RNA transcripts as the source. The HTBI primer set was used in a first-round RT-PCR of the TCR CDR3. Each CDR3 protein is one row after TCRdb ran MiXCR on the multiplex PCR reads. The sample holds roughly 350,000 distinct CDR3 sequences, about 15% seen once. At least ten counts were recorded for this clonotype. Its antigen is not known. This receptor was obtained from a woman aged 25 to 39 with Graves' ophthalmopathy. Sequencing used blood.

The CDR3 is CASSEMTGGGTYEQYF. For the CDR3, the DNA is TGTGCCAGCAGTGAAATGACAGGGGGCGGAACCTACGAGCAGTACTTC. The V call is TRBV2, the J call TRBJ2-7, with TRBD1 matching 10 bases. Germline assignment: CDR1 SNHLY and CDR2 FYNNEI. Unmatched junction bases numbered 6, after V lost 2 bases and J lost 2 bases. This CDR3 contains 16 residues.